This TCR beta chain was profiled in a study of blood T cell repertoires in COVID-19 (dated by TCRdb to about 2020). At the level of the whole study: The collaborator samples originated in the United States, Italy and Spain and spanned the acute and convalescent phases of COVID-19. The material from the prospective study consisted of cDNA or gDNA derived from T cells, B-cell-depleted T cells, or PBMCs. Deeply sampled blood TCRbeta repertoires from subjects exposed to, actively infected with, or recovered from COVID-19 were included in the dataset. The repertoires were released in a freely available public database meant as a resource for research on the immune response to SARS-CoV-2. Samples came from the ongoing ImmuneRACE study (first 160 participants) plus 1,254 subjects from 6 global collaborators. A de-identified subject ID, COVID-19 status, age in years and sex were almost always included in the sample metadata. Where available, HLA class I and class II types were obtained from metadata supplied by the sample provider rather than from assay-based typing.

Based on the germline V gene (reference sequence), the CDR1 and CDR2 sequences are LGHDT and YNNKEL. V loses 5 bases of germline sequence and J loses 5 bases, and the interval between the two ends is 6 bases. Taken from cysteine to phenylalanine, the CDR3 has 11 residues. Only the CDR3 DNA is retained, 33 bases long and in frame from the first base. What the research found in general, with its limitations: The amount of clinical and demographic metadata varied by source and participant and was provided uncurated.

TCRbeta CDR3 regions were amplified from genomic DNA by means of the immunoSEQ Assay, a bias-controlled multiplex PCR. The authors' pipeline ran thus. The number of nucleated cells in each sample was estimated by amplification of reference gene primers within the assay. To quantify the absolute abundance of each unique TCRbeta CDR3 rearrangement, sequence reads were collapsed and filtered. For each sample, productive Simpson clonality was calculated as the square root of Simpson's diversity index over productive rearrangements. The table was pulled from immuneACCESS by TCRdb, which kept in-frame rearrangements only. Such tables lose some clones; where checked, under half of the loss comes from unresolved V genes, and the rest has no known cause. V and J calls and clone size are copied from that table; D and trimming were computed from the DNA. The sample includes 130,000 to 150,000 clones, with around 87% observed a single time. The top ten clones comprise around 11% of the sample.

Comments on this clone: The specificity of this receptor is unknown. Per-base qualities were not stored, and no clone one base away is much larger.

In the prospective study, participants were 18 to 89 years old, resided in about two dozen geographic areas of the United States, and were enrolled through a virtual design. In the prospective study, cohorts were assigned on the basis of participant-reported clinical history obtained from a screening survey and a study questionnaire. Recovered participants in ImmuneRACE Cohort 3 were defined as having two consecutive negative NP/OP PCR tests, clearance from a healthcare professional, or resolution of symptoms. Each participant in the prospective study had whole blood, serum and a nasopharyngeal or oropharyngeal swab collected by mobile phlebotomists. Participants in the prospective study had the option to provide additional blood draws and questionnaires over a roughly 2-month period. Before DNA extraction, blood samples from the prospective study were shipped at room temperature or frozen.

Here the chain combines TRBV3-1 (or the pseudogene TRBV3-2) and TRBJ1-2, with the D gene not confidently named. This receptor was identified in a man aged 55 to 70 who had recovered from COVID-19. The sequenced sample was PBMCs or T cells enriched from blood (not recorded which). The DNA reads TGTGCCAGCAGCTCTGAGTATGGCTACACCTTC. Translated, it reads CASSSEYGYTF.